This entry is about one TCR beta chain. The antigen this receptor binds is unknown. There are no base qualities to consult, and no much larger clone falls within one base. Separate from the approximately 690-subject first cohort, the validation cohort of 90 to 150 subjects was the group to which the donors belonged. These data belong to a study of cytomegalovirus exposure and HLA in healthy donors (TCRdb year 2017). As for the study more broadly: A later analysis indicated that the 120 validation repertoires were generated on the platform also employed for the approximately 670 repertoires of the first cohort. The study aimed to test whether cataloging public T cell receptors could reveal signatures of past pathogen exposure. The study combined high-throughput TCR immunosequencing, statistical association of individual TCRs with disease status, and machine learning to predict cytomegalovirus infection status. A separate validation cohort of over 95 different subjects was used in addition to the roughly 640-subject first cohort.

The paper's findings and limits, for the study overall: It was suggested by the authors that the approach could potentially be generalized to other disease states and immunological phenotypes. The study listed 150 to 200 TCR beta chains as associated with cytomegalovirus. Most TCR sequences were observed very rarely across donors, whereas some public TCRs were present in many individuals. A few of the identified cytomegalovirus-associated TCR beta chains were confirmed in vitro to be specific for cytomegalovirus antigens. A later analysis found that TCRs clustered in the first cohort also tended to co-occur in the 95 to 150 validation repertoires, with 90% to 95% of cluster scores above 0. Cytomegalovirus status was reported to be diagnosed by the classifier with high specificity and sensitivity in both the original and validation cohorts. All 110 or so repertoires were used to score co-occurrence in the validation cohort in a later analysis, because that analysis had no HLA typing for the cohort.

Library method: the immunoSEQ multiplex PCR assay. Turning to the authors' computational methods: A statistical classification framework was developed to diagnose cytomegalovirus status using the catalog of TCR beta chain sequences. TCRdb carries this immuneACCESS record with in-frame sequences only. Its versions omit some clonotypes, under half of them owing to an unresolved V gene in the studies checked, with the rest unexplained. That table furnishes V, J and clone size, whereas the DNA furnished D and trimming. The sample table records over 200,000 clones; approximately 82% of these occur just once. Roughly 5.5% of the sample comes from the top ten. The germline V gene specifies SGDLS as CDR1 and YYNGEE as CDR2. Taken from cysteine to phenylalanine, the CDR3 has 16 residues. Only CDR3 DNA remains: 48 bases, in frame from the first base. A distance of 22 bases separates the germline ends of V and J, which lose 3 bases and 6 bases respectively.

This clonotype originated in a woman under 30 in good health and CMV-seronegative. The sample consisted of PBMCs. The chain joins TRBV9 to TRBJ2-7; a tentative D call is TRBD1 (6 bases match). The CDR3 loop reads CASSANPGHTVFEQYF. The nucleotide sequence reads TGTGCCAGCAGCGCCAACCCGGGACATACGGTTTTCGAGCAGTACTTC.